This T cell receptor beta chain comes out of a study of blood T cell repertoires in COVID-19. Study-wide context: Italy, Spain and the United States were the sources of the convalescent and acute COVID-19 samples.

Assay used: immunoSEQ multiplex PCR; TCRdb lists only in-frame clones, some missing. The table lists 300,000 to 400,000 clones, more than 85% of them singletons. From germline, CDR1 is SGHAT and CDR2 FQNNGV. The length of the CDR3 is 17 residues. V was trimmed by 1 base and J by 2 bases, leaving 16 bases between them. The chain employs TRBV11-2 and TRBJ2-3, with D possibly being TRBD2 (6 bases). The sequence derives from a human donor in a cohort sampled during active COVID-19. Sequences were obtained from peripheral blood. The CDR3, as DNA: TGTGCCAGCAGCTTAGGGACTATACTAGGGAACACAGATACGCAGTATTTT. Its translation is CASSLGTILGNTDTQYF.